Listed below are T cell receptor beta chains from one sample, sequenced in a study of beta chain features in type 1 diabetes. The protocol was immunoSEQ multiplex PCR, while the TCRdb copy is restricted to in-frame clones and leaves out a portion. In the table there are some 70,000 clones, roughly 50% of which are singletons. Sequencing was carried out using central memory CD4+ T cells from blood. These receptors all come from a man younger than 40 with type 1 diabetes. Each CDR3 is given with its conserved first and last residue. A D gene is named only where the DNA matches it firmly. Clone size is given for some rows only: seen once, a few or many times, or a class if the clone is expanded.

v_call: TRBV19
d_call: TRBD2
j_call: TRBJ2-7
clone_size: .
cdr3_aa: CASALGGSPLEQYF
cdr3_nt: TGTGCCTCCGCCCTCGGCGGGAGCCCCCTCGAGCAGTACTTC

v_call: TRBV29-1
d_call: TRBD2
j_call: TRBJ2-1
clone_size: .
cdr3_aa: CSVVPLAGGYNEQFF
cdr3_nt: TGCAGCGTTGTACCCCTAGCGGGGGGGTACAATGAGCAGTTCTTC

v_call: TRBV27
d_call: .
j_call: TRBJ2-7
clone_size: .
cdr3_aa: CASSGKGGTFYEQYF
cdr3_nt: TGTGCCAGCAGTGGGAAAGGGGGTACCTTCTACGAGCAGTACTTC

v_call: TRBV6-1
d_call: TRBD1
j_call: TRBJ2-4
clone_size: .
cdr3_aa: CASSAGQGNIQYF
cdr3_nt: TGTGCCAGCAGTGCGGGACAGGGAAACATTCAGTACTTC

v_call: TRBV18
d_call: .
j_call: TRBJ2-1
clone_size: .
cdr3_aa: CASSREGDTYNEQFF
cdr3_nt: TGTGCCAGCTCACGCGAAGGGGACACCTACAATGAGCAGTTCTTC

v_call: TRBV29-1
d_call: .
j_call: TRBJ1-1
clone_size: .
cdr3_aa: CSAHGVEATEAFF
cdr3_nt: TGCAGCGCCCATGGTGTCGAAGCCACTGAAGCTTTCTTT

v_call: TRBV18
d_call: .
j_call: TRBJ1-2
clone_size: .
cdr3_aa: CASSRGQGQNYGYTF
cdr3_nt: TGTGCCAGCTCCCGTGGTCAGGGCCAAAACTATGGCTACACCTTC

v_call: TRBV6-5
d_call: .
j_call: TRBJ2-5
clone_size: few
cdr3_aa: CASRVPKPETQYF
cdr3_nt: TGTGCCAGCAGGGTTCCGAAGCCGGAGACCCAGTACTTC

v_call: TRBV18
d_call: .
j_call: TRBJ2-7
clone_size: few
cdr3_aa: CASSPASHGLAYEQYF
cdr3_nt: TGTGCCAGCTCACCTGCCTCCCATGGACTCGCCTACGAGCAGTACTTC

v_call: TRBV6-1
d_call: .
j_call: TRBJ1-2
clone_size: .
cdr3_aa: CASPTREGVNYGYTF
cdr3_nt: TGTGCCAGCCCTACAAGGGAGGGGGTAAACTATGGCTACACCTTC

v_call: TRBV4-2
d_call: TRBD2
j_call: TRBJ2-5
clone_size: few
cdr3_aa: CASSLGTSYTTETQYF
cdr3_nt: TGTGCCAGCAGCCTCGGGACTAGCTACACTACGGAGACCCAGTACTTC

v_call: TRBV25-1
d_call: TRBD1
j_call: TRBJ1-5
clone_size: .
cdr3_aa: CASSGAGGGSNQPQHF
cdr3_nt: TGTGCCAGCAGTGGTGCAGGGGGCGGGAGCAATCAGCCCCAGCATTTT

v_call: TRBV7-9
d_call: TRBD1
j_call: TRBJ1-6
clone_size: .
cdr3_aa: CASSPGTGTGLYNSPLHF
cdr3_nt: TGTGCCAGCAGCCCCGGGACAGGGACCGGCCTGTATAATTCACCCCTCCACTTT

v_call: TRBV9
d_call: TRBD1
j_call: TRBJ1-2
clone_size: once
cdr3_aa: CASSTDRGQIYGYTF
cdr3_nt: TGTGCCAGCAGCACCGACAGGGGGCAGATCTATGGCTACACCTTC

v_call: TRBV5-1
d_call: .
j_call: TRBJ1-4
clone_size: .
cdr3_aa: CASSLLQGGSTNEKLFF
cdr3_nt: TGCGCCAGCAGCTTGTTACAGGGCGGTTCAACTAATGAAAAACTGTTTTTT

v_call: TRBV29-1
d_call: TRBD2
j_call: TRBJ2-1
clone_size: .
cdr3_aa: CSVLLRTGLVNEQFF
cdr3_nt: TGCAGCGTTTTACTCCGGACGGGACTAGTTAATGAGCAGTTCTTC

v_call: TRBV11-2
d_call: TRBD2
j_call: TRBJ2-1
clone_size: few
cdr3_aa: CASSPRLAGIYNEQFF
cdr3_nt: TGTGCCAGCAGCCCAAGACTAGCGGGGATCTACAATGAGCAGTTCTTC

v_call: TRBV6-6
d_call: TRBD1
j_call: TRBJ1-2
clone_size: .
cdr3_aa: CASSPRTGRIYGYTF
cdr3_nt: TGTGCCAGCAGTCCTCGGACAGGGAGAATCTATGGCTACACCTTC

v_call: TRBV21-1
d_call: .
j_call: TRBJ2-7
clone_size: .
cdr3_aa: CASSNRNWTGNSYEQYF
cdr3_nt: TGTGCCAGCAGCAACCGAAATTGGACAGGGAACTCCTACGAGCAGTACTTC

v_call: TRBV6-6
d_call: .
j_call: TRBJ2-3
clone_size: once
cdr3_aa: CASSWGRTDTQYF
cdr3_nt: TGTGCCAGCAGTTGGGGCCGCACAGATACGCAGTATTTT

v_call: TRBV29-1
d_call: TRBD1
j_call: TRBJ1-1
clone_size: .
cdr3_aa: CSAGQGTEAFF
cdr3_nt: TGCAGCGCCGGACAGGGGACTGAAGCTTTCTTT

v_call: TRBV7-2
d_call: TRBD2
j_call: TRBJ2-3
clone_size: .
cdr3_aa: CASSLVSGSGTDTQYF
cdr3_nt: TGTGCCAGCAGCTTAGTAAGCGGGAGCGGTACAGATACGCAGTATTTT

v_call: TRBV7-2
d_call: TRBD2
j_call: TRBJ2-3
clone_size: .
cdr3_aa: CASSLGLAGVDTQYF
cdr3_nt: TGTGCCAGCAGCCTTGGACTAGCGGGAGTGGATACGCAGTATTTT

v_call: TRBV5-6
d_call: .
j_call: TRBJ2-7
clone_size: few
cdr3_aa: CASSSQQVISYEQYF
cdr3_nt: TGTGCCAGCAGTTCACAGCAGGTGATATCCTACGAGCAGTACTTC

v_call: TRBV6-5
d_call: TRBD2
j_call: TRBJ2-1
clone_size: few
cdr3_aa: CASQRDTYNEQFF
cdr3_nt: TGTGCCAGTCAGCGGGATACCTACAATGAGCAGTTCTTC

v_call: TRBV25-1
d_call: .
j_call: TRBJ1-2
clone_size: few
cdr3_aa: CATGQNYGYTF
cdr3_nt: TGTGCCACCGGACAAAACTATGGCTACACCTTC

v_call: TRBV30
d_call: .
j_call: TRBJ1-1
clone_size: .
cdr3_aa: CAWVKGMNTEAFF
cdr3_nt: TGTGCCTGGGTAAAGGGGATGAACACTGAAGCTTTCTTT

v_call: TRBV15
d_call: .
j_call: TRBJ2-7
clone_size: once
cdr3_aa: CATSSDRKGPYEQYF
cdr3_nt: TGTGCCACCAGCAGTGACAGGAAGGGGCCATACGAGCAGTACTTC

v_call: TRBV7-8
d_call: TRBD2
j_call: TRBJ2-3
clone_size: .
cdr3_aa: CASSGTSGRAKADTQYF
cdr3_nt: TGTGCCAGCAGCGGGACTAGCGGGAGGGCCAAGGCAGATACGCAGTATTTT

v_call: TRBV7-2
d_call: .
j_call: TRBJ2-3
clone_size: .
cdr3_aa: CASTLGQGPDTQYF
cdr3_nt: TGTGCCAGCACCTTGGGCCAGGGGCCAGATACGCAGTATTTT

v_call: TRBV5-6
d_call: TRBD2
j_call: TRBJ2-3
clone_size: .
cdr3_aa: CASSLRSGSADTQYF
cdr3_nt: TGTGCCAGCAGCTTGCGGAGCGGGAGCGCAGATACGCAGTATTTT

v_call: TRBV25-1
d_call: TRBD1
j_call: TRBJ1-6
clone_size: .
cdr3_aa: CASLEQGNNSPLHF
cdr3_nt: TGTGCCAGCCTGGAACAGGGGAATAATTCACCCCTCCACTTT

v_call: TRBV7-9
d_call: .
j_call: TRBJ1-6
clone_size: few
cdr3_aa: CASSSGTINSPLHF
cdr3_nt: TGTGCCAGCAGCTCCGGGACAATTAATTCACCCCTCCACTTT

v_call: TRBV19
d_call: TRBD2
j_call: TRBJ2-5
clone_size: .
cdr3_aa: CASSPIRDASGGATETQYF
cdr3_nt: TGTGCCAGTAGTCCTATCCGGGATGCTAGCGGGGGGGCCACGGAGACCCAGTACTTC

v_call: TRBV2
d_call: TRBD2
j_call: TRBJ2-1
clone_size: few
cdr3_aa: CASKRLADMSRLRNEQFF
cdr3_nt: TGTGCCAGCAAACGACTAGCGGACATGTCTAGACTACGCAATGAGCAGTTCTTC

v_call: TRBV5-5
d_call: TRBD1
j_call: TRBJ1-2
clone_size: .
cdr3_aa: CASSLGQAMGGYTF
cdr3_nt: TGTGCCAGCAGCCTGGGACAGGCCATGGGTGGCTACACCTTC

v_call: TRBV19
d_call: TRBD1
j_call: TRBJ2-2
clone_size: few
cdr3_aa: CASSIDTRQGAPGELFF
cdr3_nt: TGTGCCAGTAGTATAGACACGAGACAGGGGGCCCCCGGGGAGCTGTTTTTT

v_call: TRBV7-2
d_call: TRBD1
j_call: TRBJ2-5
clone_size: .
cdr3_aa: CASSSEQGKETQYF
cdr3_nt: TGTGCCAGCAGCTCAGAACAGGGGAAGGAGACCCAGTACTTC

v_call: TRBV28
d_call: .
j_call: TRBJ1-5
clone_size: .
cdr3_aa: CASSFRGTQPQHF
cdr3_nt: TGTGCCAGCAGTTTCAGGGGTACTCAGCCCCAGCATTTT

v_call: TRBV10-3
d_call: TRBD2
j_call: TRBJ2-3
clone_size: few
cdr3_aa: CALRSGGPDTQYF
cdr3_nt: TGTGCACTCCGTAGCGGGGGGCCCGATACGCAGTATTTT